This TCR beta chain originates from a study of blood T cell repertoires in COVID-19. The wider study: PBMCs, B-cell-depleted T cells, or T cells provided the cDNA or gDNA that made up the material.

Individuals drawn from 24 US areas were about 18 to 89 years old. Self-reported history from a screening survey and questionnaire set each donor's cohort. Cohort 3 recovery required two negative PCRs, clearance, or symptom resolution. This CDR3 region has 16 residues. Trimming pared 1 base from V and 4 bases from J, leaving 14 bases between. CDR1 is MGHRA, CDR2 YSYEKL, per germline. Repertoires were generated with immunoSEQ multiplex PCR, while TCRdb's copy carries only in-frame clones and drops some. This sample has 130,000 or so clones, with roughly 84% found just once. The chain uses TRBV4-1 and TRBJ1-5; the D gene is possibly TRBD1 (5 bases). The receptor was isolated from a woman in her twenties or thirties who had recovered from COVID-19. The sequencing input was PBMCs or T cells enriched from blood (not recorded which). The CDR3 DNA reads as TGCGCCAGCAGCCAAGTTCCAGACAGTCGGAATCAGCCCCAGCATTTT. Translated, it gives CASSQVPDSRNQPQHF.